The TCR beta chain under discussion was sequenced for a study of CD8 T cells in Susac syndrome. Germline-derived CDR1 and CDR2 are SQVTM and ANQGSEA. This CDR3 has 13 residues. V trimming: 4 bases; J trimming: 4 bases; junction bases outside the gene matches: 6. With random hexamers, roughly 0.5 to 1 ug RNA was reverse transcribed. The authors amplified TCR beta CDR3 across 54 Vbeta and 13 Jbeta using immunoSEQ multiplex PCR. TCRdb independently ran MiXCR on the immunoSEQ multiplex PCR reads; one entry per CDR3 protein. The sample has about 280,000 distinct CDR3 sequences; roughly 85% are singletons. Material for sequencing was CD8+ T cells from PBMCs. This TCR came from a human donor with multiple sclerosis. V gene TRBV29-1 combines with J gene TRBJ1-2, with TRBD1 matching over 7 bases. The CDR3: CSVGRDSRYGYTF. CDR3 in DNA: TGCAGCGTTGGCCGGGACAGCCGCTATGGCTACACCTTC. The entire variable domain, with the rest obtained from reference TRBV29-1 and TRBJ1-2, is as follows: SAVISQKPSRDICQRGTSLTIQCQVDSQVTMMFWYRQQPGQSLTLIATANQGSEATYESGFVIDKFPISRPNLTFSTLTVSNMSPEDSSIYLCSVGRDSRYGYTFGSGTRLTVV.